This T cell receptor beta chain was documented in a study of early T cells in non-severe SARS-CoV-2 infection. V dropped 0 bases and J dropped 2; count of bases not matched to a gene: 12. This CDR3 is 18 amino acids long. The germline V gene encodes CDR1 SGHRS and CDR2 YFSETQ. MiXCR was run by TCRdb on the 5' RACE reads, yielding one entry per CDR3 protein. The data contain roughly 92,000 distinct CDR3 sequences, 12% of them singletons. Here the sequenced sample was whole blood, taken at baseline. The J gene is TRBJ2-3, the V gene TRBV5-1; 7 nucleotides agree with TRBD2. This receptor was obtained from an adult who was a healthcare worker with PCR-confirmed SARS-CoV-2 infection or an uninfected control (not recorded which). CDR3 residues: CASSLAVAGTLYTDTQYF. CDR3 nucleotides: TGCGCCAGCAGCTTGGCGGTAGCGGGTACTCTCTACACAGATACGCAGTATTTT.